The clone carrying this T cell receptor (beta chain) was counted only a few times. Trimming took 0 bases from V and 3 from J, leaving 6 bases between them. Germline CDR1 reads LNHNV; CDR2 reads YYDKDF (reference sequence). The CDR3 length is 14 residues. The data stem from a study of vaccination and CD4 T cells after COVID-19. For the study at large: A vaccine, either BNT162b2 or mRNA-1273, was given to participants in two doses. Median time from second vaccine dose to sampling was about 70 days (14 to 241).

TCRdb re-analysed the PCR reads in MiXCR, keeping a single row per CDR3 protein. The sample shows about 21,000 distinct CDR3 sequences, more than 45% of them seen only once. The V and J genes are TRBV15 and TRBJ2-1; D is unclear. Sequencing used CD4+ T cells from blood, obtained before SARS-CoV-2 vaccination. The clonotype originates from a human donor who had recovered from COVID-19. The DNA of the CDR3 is TGTGCCACCAGCAGAGATAGCCACTACAATGAGCAGTTCTTC. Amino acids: CATSRDSHYNEQFF.